A single sample is the source of the 21 T cell receptor beta chains below, sequenced in a study of T cell responses to AZD1222 COVID-19 vaccine. Measured with immunoSEQ multiplex PCR; TCRdb has only the in-frame clones, and not every one. There are around 78,000 clones in the sample; over 85% occur only once, and 4.2% lies in the top ten. The source material was peripheral blood, sampled on day 0 of AZD1222 vaccination. These receptors came from an adult in good health.

This clone was counted only a few times. The chain employs TRBV7-9 and TRBJ1-2, with D hard to call. From germline, CDR1 is SEHNR and CDR2 FQNEAQ (reference sequence). The ends were cut back, 3 bases at V and 0 bases at J, with 20 bases in the middle. This CDR3 has 18 residues. The CDR3 sequence: CASSFLGLNWSPNYGYTF. CDR3 in DNA: TGTGCCAGCAGCTTTCTGGGTCTCAACTGGAGTCCTAACTATGGCTACACCTTC. The whole variable domain, remainder taken from reference TRBV7-9 and TRBJ1-2, is DTGVSQNPRHKITKRGQNVTFRCDPISEHNRLYWYRQTLGQGPEFLTYFQNEAQLEKSRLLSDRFSAERPKGSFSTLEIQRTEQGDSAMYLCASSFLGLNWSPNYGYTFGSGTRLTVV.

The chain uses TRBV11-2 and TRBJ1-6; perhaps TRBD1 as D (6 bases). The V gene's germline CDR1 is SGHAT and CDR2 FQNNGV. V was cut by 6 bases and J by 4 bases, with 10 bases left in between. CDR3 length equals 14 residues. CDR3 sequence: CASSSTGYNSPLHF. In DNA, the CDR3 is TGTGCCAGCAGTTCGACAGGTTATAATTCACCCCTCCACTTT. The complete variable domain, with remaining parts taken from reference TRBV11-2 and TRBJ1-6, reads EAGVAQSPRYKIIEKRQSVAFWCNPISGHATLYWYQQILGQGPKLLIQFQNNGVVDDSQLPKDRFSAERLKGVDSTLKIQPAKLEDSAVYLCASSSTGYNSPLHFGNGTRLTVT.

The rearrangement joins TRBV7-9 to TRBJ1-1; a possible D gene is TRBD1 (5 bases). The CDR3 runs 15 residues. Trimming removed 3 bases at V and 7 bases at J, with 18 bases between. The germline CDR1 and CDR2 sequences are SEHNR and FQNEAQ (reference sequence). As DNA, the CDR3 is TGTGCCAGCAGCTTTGGCGACAGCCTTGGGATTGAAGCTTTCTTT. It is translated as CASSFGDSLGIEAFF. Supplemented by reference TRBV7-9 and TRBJ1-1, the full variable domain reads DTGVSQNPRHKITKRGQNVTFRCDPISEHNRLYWYRQTLGQGPEFLTYFQNEAQLEKSRLLSDRFSAERPKGSFSTLEIQRTEQGDSAMYLCASSFGDSLGIEAFFGQGTRLTVV.

The rearrangement uses TRBV19 and TRBJ1-2; a weak D match, TRBD1 (5 bases). V gave up 3 bases and J gave up 4 bases, with 9 bases separating them. This CDR3 has 13 residues. Germline assignment: CDR1 LNHDA and CDR2 SQIVND (reference sequence). This CDR3 is CASSIAGVYGYTF. The CDR3 DNA is TGTGCCAGTAGTATTGCGGGGGTCTATGGCTACACCTTC.

V gene TRBV10-3 combines with J gene TRBJ2-3; the D gene could be TRBD1 or TRBD2 (5 bases each). This CDR3 is built from 14 residues. Germline CDR1 and CDR2: ENHRY and SYGVKD. Trimming shortened V by 5 bases and J by 2 bases, and 11 bases separated the two germline ends. CDR3 bases: TGTGCCATCAGTAACTCGGGGCTCACAGATACGCAGTATTTT. Translation: CAISNSGLTDTQYF.

V gene TRBV18 combines with J gene TRBJ1-5; D remains ambiguous. V lost 2 bases and J lost 6, with 11 bases in between. The CDR3 loop spans 14 amino acids. CDR1 is KGHSH and CDR2 is LQKENI in the germline V gene. DNA for the CDR3: TGTGCCAGCTCACCATCGAGGGAGGTTCAGCCCCAGCATTTT. This gives the protein CASSPSREVQPQHF.

The rearrangement links TRBV27 to TRBJ1-6, with D possibly matching TRBD1 (5 bases). Germline lookup yields CDR1 MNHEY and CDR2 SMNVEV (reference sequence). V lost 9 bases and J 11 bases, leaving 17 bases between the germline ends. There are 13 residues in the CDR3. The CDR3 DNA follows: TGTGCCAGTCAACCAACGGGGGAGGCACCCCTCCACTTT. As protein: CASQPTGEAPLHF.

This chain connects TRBV20-1 to TRBJ1-3, with D uncertain. V lost 6 bases, J lost 9 bases, and 12 bases lay in between. Germline V gene lookup returns CDR1 DFQATT and CDR2 SNEGSKA (reference sequence). The CDR3 consists of 11 residues. The CDR3 reads CSAHFGGTIYF. Here the CDR3 DNA reads TGCAGTGCCCACTTTGGCGGCACCATATATTTT.

The chain recombines TRBV20-1 with TRBJ1-1, with a possible D match to TRBD1 (5 bases). The germline V and J ends were trimmed by 5 bases and 5 bases, with 9 bases remaining between them. CDR1 is DFQATT, CDR2 SNEGSKA, per germline (reference sequence). The CDR3 totals 11 residues. CDR3 in amino acids: CSAAQGTEAFF. DNA of the CDR3: TGCAGTGCTGCCCAGGGAACTGAAGCTTTCTTT.

This chain links TRBV5-1 with TRBJ1-1; TRBD1 matches 7 bases. The ends lost 2 bases at V and 8 bases at J; junction bases unmatched: 9. CDR3 length: 14 residues. Per the germline V gene, CDR1 is SGHRS and CDR2 is YFSETQ. The CDR3 bases are TGCGCCAGCAGCTTAACGACAGGGTCTCTAGAAGCTTTCTTT. Translated, it gives CASSLTTGSLEAFF. The full variable domain, in which reference TRBV5-1 and TRBJ1-1 provide the parts outside the CDR3, is KAGVTQTPRYLIKTRGQQVTLSCSPISGHRSVSWYQQTPGQGLQFLFEYFSETQRNKGNFPGRFSGRQFSNSRSEMNVSTLELGDSALYLCASSLTTGSLEAFFGQGTRLTVV.

The CDR3 sequence: CASNVLAGGLQYEQYF. CDR3 DNA: TGCGCCAGCAATGTTTTAGCGGGGGGGCTTCAGTACGAGCAGTACTTC. This chain joins TRBV5-1 and TRBJ2-7, with 11 bases aligning to TRBD2. Germline lookup yields CDR1 SGHRS and CDR2 YFSETQ. The CDR3 length is 16 residues. V lost 6 bases, J lost 4 bases, and 12 bases stayed unmatched.

This sequence joins TRBV12-3 or TRBV12-4 and TRBJ1-5; D may be TRBD1 (5 bases). V lost 6 bases to trimming and J lost 5 bases, with 8 bases between them. This CDR3 comprises 12 residues. The CDR3, as DNA: TGTGCCAGCAGCAGGGCGGATCAGCCCCAGCATTTT. Amino acid sequence: CASSRADQPQHF.

The DNA of the CDR3 is TGTGCCAGCAGCTTAGGTCGCACCGGGGAGCTGTTTTTT. Translation gives CASSLGRTGELFF. This chain connects TRBV11-2 to TRBJ2-2; D gene uncertain. The CDR3 contains 13 residues. The V end lost 1 base, the J end lost 4 bases, and 4 bases lay between the germline ends. Germline V gene sequence: CDR1 SGHAT, CDR2 FQNNGV.

The chain combines TRBV27 with TRBJ1-6, with TRBD1 matching over 7 bases. CDR1 and CDR2 (germline): MNHEY, SMNVEV (reference sequence). The V gene end was trimmed by 4 bases and the J gene end by 0 bases; junction bases not matched to a gene: 12. The CDR3 contains 19 residues. The CDR3 region is CASSSTRYRQGSYNSPLHF. The CDR3 DNA reads TGTGCCAGCAGTTCAACCCGATATAGACAGGGCTCCTATAATTCACCCCTCCACTTT.

The CDR3 is CASSQQGAGNTEAFF. CDR3 nucleotides: TGTGCCAGCAGCCAACAGGGGGCGGGGAACACTGAAGCTTTCTTT. V usage is TRBV7-3 and J usage is TRBJ1-1, with TRBD1 identical over 9 bases. Germline-derived CDR1 and CDR2 are SGHTA and FQGTGA. The junction had 5 bases not matched to a gene; V was cut back by 5 bases and J by 1 base. The length of the CDR3 is 15 residues.

The chain couples TRBV11-3 to TRBJ2-1; no firm D call. The V gene's germline CDR1 is SGHNT and CDR2 YENEEA. The CDR3 totals 15 residues. Deletions cut 5 bases from V and 0 bases from J, with 11 bases between. As DNA, the CDR3 is TGTGCCAGCAGCCAGGCTGCCAGCTCCTACAATGAGCAGTTCTTC. It translates to CASSQAASSYNEQFF.

This clone was recorded once. This chain joins TRBV2 and TRBJ2-1; possibly TRBD1 or TRBD2 for D (5 bases each). The CDR3 has 13 amino acids. Between the trimmed V and J ends, which lost 7 bases and 9 bases, there was a span of 16 bases. CDR1 and CDR2 from the germline V gene are SNHLY and FYNNEI. This chain's CDR3 is CASTGTSHSEQFF. CDR3 sequence (DNA): TGTGCCAGCACCGGGACCTCTCACAGTGAGCAGTTCTTC.

The chain joins TRBV4-1 to TRBJ2-7, with D uncertain. V was pared by 1 base and J by 0 bases, with 7 bases between. Germline V gene lookup returns CDR1 MGHRA and CDR2 YSYEKL. This CDR3 comprises 14 residues. The CDR3 sequence is CASSQGPGSYEQYF. Here the CDR3 DNA reads TGCGCCAGCAGCCAAGGACCAGGCTCCTACGAGCAGTACTTC.

The chain has TRBV2 and TRBJ1-2; D might be TRBD1 (5 bases). Deletions cut 2 bases from V and 5 bases from J, with 12 bases between. CDR3 size: 14 residues. CDR1 and CDR2 from the germline V gene are SNHLY and FYNNEI. The CDR3 loop reads CASSETGDFYGYTF. The CDR3, as DNA: TGTGCCAGCAGTGAAACAGGAGATTTTTATGGCTACACCTTC.

The chain carries TRBV2 and TRBJ2-1; maybe TRBD2 (6 bases). With 11 bases removed from V and 6 bases from J, the gap between germline ends came to 23 bases. The CDR3 spans 15 residues. Germline V gene data show CDR1 as SNHLY and CDR2 as FYNNEI. CDR3 DNA: TGTGCCTTCCCTGGGGGGACTCAACCCTCCAATGAGCAGTTCTTC. Translation: CAFPGGTQPSNEQFF.

This clone was found once. The CDR3 region is CASTESPNTEAFF. Written as DNA, the CDR3 is TGTGCCAGCACCGAGAGCCCGAACACTGAAGCTTTCTTT. This sequence joins TRBV9 and TRBJ1-1; D unclear. Per germline, CDR1 SGDLS and CDR2 YYNGEE. The CDR3 spans 13 residues. V was pared by 6 bases and J by 1 base, with 10 bases between.